The 9 T cell receptor beta chains given below trace back to one sample, sequenced in a study of blood T cell repertoires in COVID-19. Assay used: immunoSEQ multiplex PCR; TCRdb lists only in-frame clones, some missing. The table has some 60,000 clones, over 75% seen once. What was sequenced was peripheral blood. These receptors were collected from a man in his sixties with acute or convalescent COVID-19.

On this clone itself: The same CDR3 also results from other DNA sequences found in this sample. V usage is TRBV12-3 or TRBV12-4 and J usage is TRBJ2-1, with 7 bases aligning to TRBD1. This CDR3 comprises 13 residues. Trimming took 3 bases from V and 7 from J; bases not matched to a gene: 3. As DNA, the CDR3 is TGTGCCAGCAGTTTCGGACAGGAGAATGAGCAGTTCTTC. Its translation is CASSFGQENEQFF.

The chain is built from TRBV6-2 or TRBV6-3 and TRBJ2-5; tentative D call: TRBD2 (5 bases). This CDR3 comprises 15 residues. V was pared by 4 bases and J by 6 bases, with 18 bases between. Germline-derived CDR1 and CDR2 are MNHEY and SVGEGT. The CDR3 sequence: CASSSQRTAVQTQYF. For the CDR3, the DNA is TGTGCCAGCAGTTCGCAAAGGACTGCAGTACAGACCCAGTACTTC.

The V gene is TRBV7-3, the J gene TRBJ2-5; 11 nucleotides match TRBD2. Per germline, CDR1 SGHTA and CDR2 FQGTGA. The V segment lost 4 bases and the J segment 4 bases; nucleotides outside the gene matches: 8. The CDR3 extends over 16 amino acids. CDR3 residues: CASSSRLAGKRETQYF. The CDR3 coding sequence is TGTGCCAGCAGCTCTAGACTAGCGGGGAAGCGAGAGACCCAGTACTTC.

A word on this clone: One end of the junction fails to match germline, which may point to a read error. The rearrangement joins TRBV7-7 to TRBJ2-7; no reliable D call. CDR1 and CDR2 from the germline V gene are SSHAT and FNYEAQ (reference sequence). The CDR3 sequence is 12 residues long. CDR3 protein: CASTPKLCEQYF. CDR3 coding DNA: TGTGCTAGCACACCTAAGCTCTGCGAGCAGTACTTC.

This chain connects TRBV7-3 to TRBJ2-2; 7 positions agree with TRBD1. V was clipped by 4 bases and J by 13 bases; unmatched bases: 6. Germline CDR1 reads SGHTA; CDR2 reads FQGTGA. The CDR3 contains 12 residues. CDR3 coding DNA: TGTGCCAGCAGCTCGGGGACAGAAGGGCTGTTTTTT. Encoded protein: CASSSGTEGLFF.

This clone has just a few counts. This chain links TRBV12-3 or TRBV12-4 with TRBJ1-4, with a tentative D call TRBD1 (5 bases). The V end lost 2 bases, the J end lost 10 bases, and 8 bases lay between the germline ends. This CDR3 has 12 residues. The CDR3: CASSLQGGKLFF. DNA of the CDR3: TGTGCCAGCAGTTTACAGGGCGGAAAACTGTTTTTT.

This chain links TRBV2 with TRBJ2-3, with D maybe TRBD1 (6 bases). In germline, CDR1 is SNHLY, CDR2 FYNNEI. The CDR3 loop spans 15 amino acids. V lost 5 bases, J lost 0 bases, and 12 bases lay in between. The CDR3 sequence is CASSPQGLSTDTQYF. CDR3 DNA: TGTGCCAGCAGTCCCCAGGGGCTTAGCACAGATACGCAGTATTTT.

This sequence joins TRBV5-1 and TRBJ2-1; TRBD1 matches at 10 bases. Trimming took 3 bases from V and 9 from J; bases not matched to a gene: 9. The CDR3 has 15 residues. Germline V gene lookup returns CDR1 SGHRS and CDR2 YFSETQ. DNA for the CDR3: TGCGCCAGCAGCTCGGGACAGGGGTTGGAGATTGAGCAGTTCTTC. The encoded protein is CASSSGQGLEIEQFF.

V usage is TRBV28 and J usage is TRBJ1-5, with D tentatively TRBD1 (5 bases). Germline CDR1 is MDHEN and CDR2 is SYDVKM. The CDR3 is 15 amino acids. The V gene lost 4 bases and the J gene lost 1 base, with 11 bases spanning the gap. The CDR3 DNA sequence: TGTGCCAGCAGTTGGCAGGGAAGAAGCAATCAGCCCCAGCATTTT. This codes for CASSWQGRSNQPQHF.